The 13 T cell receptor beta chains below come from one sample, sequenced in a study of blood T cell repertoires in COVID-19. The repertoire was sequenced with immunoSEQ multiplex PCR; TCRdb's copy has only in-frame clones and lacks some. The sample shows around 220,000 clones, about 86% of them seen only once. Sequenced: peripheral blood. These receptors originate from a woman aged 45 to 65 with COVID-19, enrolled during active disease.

The CDR3 protein is CASTVNRDSPLHF. CDR3 nucleotide sequence: TGTGCCAGTACCGTAAATCGGGATTCACCCCTCCACTTT. The J gene is TRBJ1-6, the V gene TRBV19; D call uncertain. Germline V gives CDR1 LNHDA, CDR2 SQIVND (reference sequence). The CDR3 sequence is 13 residues long. V lost 7 bases and J lost 8, with 12 bases in between.

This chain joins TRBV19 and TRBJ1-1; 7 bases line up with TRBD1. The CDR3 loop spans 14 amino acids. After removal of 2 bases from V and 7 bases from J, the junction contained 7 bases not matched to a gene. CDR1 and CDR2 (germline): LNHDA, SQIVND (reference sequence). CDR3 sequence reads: CASSIRGPQDEAFF. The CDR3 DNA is TGTGCCAGTAGTATAAGGGGGCCGCAGGATGAAGCTTTCTTT.

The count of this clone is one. DNA for the CDR3: TGTGCCAGTAGTATATTTGGGCGGGACAGGGCCCACGGCTACACCTTC. Protein product: CASSIFGRDRAHGYTF. The gene calls are TRBV19 and TRBJ1-2; TRBD1 aligns across 9 bases. Unmatched junction bases numbered 12, after V lost 2 bases and J lost 8 bases. Per the germline V gene, CDR1 is LNHDA and CDR2 is SQIVND (reference sequence). The length of the CDR3 is 16 residues.

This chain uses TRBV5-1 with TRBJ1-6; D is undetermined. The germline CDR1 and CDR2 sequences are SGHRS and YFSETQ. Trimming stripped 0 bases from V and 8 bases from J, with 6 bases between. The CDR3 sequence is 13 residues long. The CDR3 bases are TGCGCCAGCAGCTTGGCGGTTGATTCACCCCTCCACTTT. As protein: CASSLAVDSPLHF.

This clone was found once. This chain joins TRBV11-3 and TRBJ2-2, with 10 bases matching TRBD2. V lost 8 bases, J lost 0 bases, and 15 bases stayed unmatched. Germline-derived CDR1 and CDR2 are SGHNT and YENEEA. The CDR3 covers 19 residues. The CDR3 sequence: CASAFGASGGYANTGELFF. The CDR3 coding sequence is TGTGCCAGCGCCTTCGGGGCTAGCGGGGGTTACGCGAACACCGGGGAGCTGTTTTTT.

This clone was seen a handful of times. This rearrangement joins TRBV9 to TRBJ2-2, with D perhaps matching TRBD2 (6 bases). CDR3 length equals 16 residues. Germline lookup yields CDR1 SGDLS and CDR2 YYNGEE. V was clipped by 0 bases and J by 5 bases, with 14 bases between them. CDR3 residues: CASSVATSFGTGELFF. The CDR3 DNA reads TGTGCCAGCAGCGTAGCTACTAGCTTTGGTACCGGGGAGCTGTTTTTT.

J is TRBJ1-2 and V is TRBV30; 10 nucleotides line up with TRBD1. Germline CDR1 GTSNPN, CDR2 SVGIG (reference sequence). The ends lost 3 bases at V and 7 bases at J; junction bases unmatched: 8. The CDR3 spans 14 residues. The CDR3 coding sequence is TGTGCCTGGAGCCTGACAGGGGGCGTCTTTGGCTACACCTTC. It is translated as CAWSLTGGVFGYTF.

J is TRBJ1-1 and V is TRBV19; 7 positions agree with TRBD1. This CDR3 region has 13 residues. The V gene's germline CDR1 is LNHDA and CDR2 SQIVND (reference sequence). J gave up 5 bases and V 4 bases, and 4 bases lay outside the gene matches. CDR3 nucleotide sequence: TGTGCCAGTAGTACAGGGGGAGGAACTGAAGCTTTCTTT. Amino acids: CASSTGGGTEAFF.

The CDR3 sequence: CASSQGSSYEQYF. The CDR3 DNA sequence: TGTGCCAGCAGTCAGGGATCCTCCTACGAGCAGTACTTC. The V call is TRBV7-9, the J call TRBJ2-7, with a possible D match to TRBD1 (5 bases). V was clipped by 6 bases and J by 0 bases, with 9 bases between them. The CDR3 has 13 amino acids. The V gene's germline CDR1 is SEHNR and CDR2 FQNEAQ (reference sequence).

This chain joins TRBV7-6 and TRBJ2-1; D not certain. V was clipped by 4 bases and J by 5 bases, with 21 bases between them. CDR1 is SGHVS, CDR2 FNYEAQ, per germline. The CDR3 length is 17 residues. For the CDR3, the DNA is TGTGCCAGCAGCTACCCCCTGGCAGGTCTTATTGACAATGAGCAGTTCTTC. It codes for CASSYPLAGLIDNEQFF.

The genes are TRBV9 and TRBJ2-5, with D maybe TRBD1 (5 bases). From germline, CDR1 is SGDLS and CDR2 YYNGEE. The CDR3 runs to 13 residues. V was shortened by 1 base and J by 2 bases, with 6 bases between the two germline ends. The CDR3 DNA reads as TGTGCCAGCAGCGTACAGGGACAAGAGACCCAGTACTTC. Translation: CASSVQGQETQYF. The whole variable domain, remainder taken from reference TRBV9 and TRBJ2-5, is DSGVTQTPKHLITATGQRVTLRCSPRSGDLSVYWYQQSLDQGLQFLIQYYNGEERAKGNILERFSAQQFPDLHSELNLSSLELGDSALYFCASSVQGQETQYFGPGTRLLVL.

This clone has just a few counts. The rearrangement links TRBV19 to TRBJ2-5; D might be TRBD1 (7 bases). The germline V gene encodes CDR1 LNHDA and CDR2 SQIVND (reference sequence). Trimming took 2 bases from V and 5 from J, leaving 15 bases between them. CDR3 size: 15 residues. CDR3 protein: CASSISQGGRETQYF. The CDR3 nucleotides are TGTGCCAGTAGTATAAGTCAGGGGGGAAGGGAGACCCAGTACTTC.

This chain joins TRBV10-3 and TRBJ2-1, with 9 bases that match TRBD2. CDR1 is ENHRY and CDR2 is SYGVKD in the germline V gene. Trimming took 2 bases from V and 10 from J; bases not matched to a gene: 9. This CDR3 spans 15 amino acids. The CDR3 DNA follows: TGTGCCATCAGTGAGCAACTAGCGGGTTGGAAGGAGCAGTTCTTC. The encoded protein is CAISEQLAGWKEQFF.